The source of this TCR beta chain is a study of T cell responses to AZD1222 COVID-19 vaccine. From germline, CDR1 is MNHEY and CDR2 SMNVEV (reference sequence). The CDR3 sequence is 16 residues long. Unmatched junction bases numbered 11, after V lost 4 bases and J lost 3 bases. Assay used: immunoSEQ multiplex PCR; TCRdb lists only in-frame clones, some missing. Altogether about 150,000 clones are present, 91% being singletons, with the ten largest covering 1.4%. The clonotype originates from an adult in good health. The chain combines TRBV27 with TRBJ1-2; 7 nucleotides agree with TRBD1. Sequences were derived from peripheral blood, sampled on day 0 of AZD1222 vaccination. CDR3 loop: CASSSTSGGIDYGYTF. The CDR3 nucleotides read TGTGCCAGCAGTTCAACTTCAGGGGGGATTGACTATGGCTACACCTTC.